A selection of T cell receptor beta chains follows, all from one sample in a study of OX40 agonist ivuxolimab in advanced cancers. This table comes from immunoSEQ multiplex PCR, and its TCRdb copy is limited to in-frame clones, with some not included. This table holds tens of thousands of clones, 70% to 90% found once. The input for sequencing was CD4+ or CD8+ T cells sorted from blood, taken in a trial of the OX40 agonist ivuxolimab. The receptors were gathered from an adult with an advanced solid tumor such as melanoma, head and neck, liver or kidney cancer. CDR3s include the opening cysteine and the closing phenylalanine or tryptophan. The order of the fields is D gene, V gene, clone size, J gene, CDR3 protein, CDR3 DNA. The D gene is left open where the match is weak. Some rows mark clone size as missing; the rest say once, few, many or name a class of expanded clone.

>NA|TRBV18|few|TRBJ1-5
CASSSHGVGSNQPQHF
TGTGCCAGCTCATCCCACGGGGTAGGGAGCAATCAGCCCCAGCATTTT
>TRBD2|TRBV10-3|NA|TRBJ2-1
CAINKPGGGNEQFF
TGTGCCATCAATAAGCCTGGGGGGGGCAATGAGCAGTTCTTC
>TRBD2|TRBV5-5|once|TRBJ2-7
CASSTGLAGSYEQYF
TGTGCCAGCAGCACGGGACTAGCGGGATCATACGAGCAGTACTTC
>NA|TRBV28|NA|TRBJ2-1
CASTGSYNEQFF
TGTGCCAGCACAGGGTCCTACAATGAGCAGTTCTTC
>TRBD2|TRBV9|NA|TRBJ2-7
CASSVGGSNVYEQYF
TGTGCCAGCAGCGTAGGCGGGAGCAACGTGTACGAGCAGTACTTC
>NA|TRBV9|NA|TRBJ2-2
CASSVGGGELFF
TGTGCCAGCAGCGTAGGTGGGGGGGAGCTGTTTTTT
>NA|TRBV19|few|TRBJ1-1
CASSIGFPYTEAFF
TGTGCCAGTAGTATCGGGTTCCCTTACACTGAAGCTTTCTTT
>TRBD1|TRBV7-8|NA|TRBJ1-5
CASSSDRGRDQPQHF
TGTGCCAGCAGCTCGGACAGGGGGCGAGATCAGCCCCAGCATTTT
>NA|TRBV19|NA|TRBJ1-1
CASSGTLNTEAFF
TGTGCCAGTTCCGGGACATTGAACACTGAAGCTTTCTTT
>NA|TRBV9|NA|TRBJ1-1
CASSVLAEGTEAFF
TGTGCCAGCAGCGTATTGGCCGAGGGGACTGAAGCTTTCTTT
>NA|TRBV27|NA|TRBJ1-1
CASSFWGDTEAFF
TGTGCCAGCAGTTTCTGGGGGGATACTGAAGCTTTCTTT
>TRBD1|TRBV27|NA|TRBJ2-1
CASSADRGAYNEQFF
TGTGCCAGCAGTGCTGACAGGGGAGCCTACAATGAGCAGTTCTTC
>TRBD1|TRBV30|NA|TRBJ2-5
CAWSAGTGGDVAETQYF
TGTGCCTGGAGTGCCGGGACAGGGGGCGATGTGGCCGAGACCCAGTACTTC
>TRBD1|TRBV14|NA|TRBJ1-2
CASSQRQGANDYGYTF
TGTGCCAGCAGCCAGAGGCAGGGGGCTAATGACTATGGCTACACCTTC
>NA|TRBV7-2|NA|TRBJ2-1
CASSLEGDSYNEQFF
TGTGCCAGCAGCCTAGAGGGGGACTCCTACAATGAGCAGTTCTTC
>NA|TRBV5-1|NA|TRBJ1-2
CASSLVPGDGYTF
TGCGCCAGCAGCTTGGTGCCAGGGGACGGCTACACCTTC
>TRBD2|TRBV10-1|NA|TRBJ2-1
CASSPEFSGSSHNEQFF
TGCGCCAGCAGCCCCGAATTTAGCGGGAGTTCCCACAATGAGCAGTTCTTC
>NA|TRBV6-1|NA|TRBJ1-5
CASEQGYYQPQHF
TGTGCCAGCGAACAGGGATATTATCAGCCCCAGCATTTT
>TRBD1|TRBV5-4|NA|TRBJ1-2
CASSLGWGQGAYGYTF
TGTGCCAGCAGCTTGGGTTGGGGACAGGGGGCCTACGGCTACACCTTC
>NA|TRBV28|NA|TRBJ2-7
CASSTDIPYEQYF
TGTGCCAGCAGTACGGATATCCCCTACGAGCAGTACTTC
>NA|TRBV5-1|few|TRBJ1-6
CASSLEGREQSPLHF
TGCGCCAGCAGCTTGGAAGGCAGGGAGCAGTCACCCCTCCACTTT
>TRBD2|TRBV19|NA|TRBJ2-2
CASSIASGSAGELFF
TGTGCCAGTAGTATCGCTAGCGGGAGTGCCGGGGAGCTGTTTTTT
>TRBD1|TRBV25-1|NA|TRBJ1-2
CASSALTGANYGYTF
TGTGCCAGCAGTGCGCTGACAGGGGCTAACTATGGCTACACCTTC
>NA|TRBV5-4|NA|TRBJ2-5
CASSRTDLRGETQYF
TGTGCCAGCAGCCGAACGGACCTAAGAGGGGAGACCCAGTACTTC
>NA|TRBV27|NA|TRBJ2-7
CASSLSGWGWSYEQYF
TGTGCCAGCAGTTTATCGGGATGGGGGTGGTCCTACGAGCAGTACTTC
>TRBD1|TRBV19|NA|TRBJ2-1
CASSILGTGDYNEQFF
TGTGCCAGTAGTATACTCGGGACAGGGGATTACAATGAGCAGTTCTTC
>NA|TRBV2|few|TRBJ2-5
CASSPTVQGETQYF
TGTGCCAGCAGCCCCACTGTCCAAGGAGAGACCCAGTACTTC
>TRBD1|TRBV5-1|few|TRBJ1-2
CASSLTGGNYGYTF
TGCGCCAGCAGCTTGACAGGGGGTAACTATGGCTACACCTTC
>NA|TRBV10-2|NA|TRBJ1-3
CASSEQGGGNTIYF
TGCGCCAGCAGTGAACAGGGAGGCGGAAACACCATATATTTT
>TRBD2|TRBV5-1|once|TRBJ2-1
CASRSAGGPNEQFF
TGCGCCAGCAGGTCAGCGGGAGGGCCCAATGAGCAGTTCTTC
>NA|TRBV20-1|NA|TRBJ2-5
CSASGAAAQYF
TGCAGTGCTAGTGGTGCCGCGGCCCAGTACTTC
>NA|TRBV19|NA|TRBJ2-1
CASSLAIAYNEQFF
TGTGCCAGTAGTCTAGCCATTGCCTACAATGAGCAGTTCTTC
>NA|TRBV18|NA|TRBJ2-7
CASSPGAYEQYF
TGTGCCAGCTCACCGGGGGCCTACGAGCAGTACTTC
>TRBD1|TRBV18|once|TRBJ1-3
CASSPAPPTGGSSGNTIYF
TGTGCCAGCTCACCCGCGCCTCCTACAGGGGGAAGCTCTGGAAACACCATATATTTT
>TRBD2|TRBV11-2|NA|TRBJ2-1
CASSYLAGGGNEQFF
TGTGCCAGCAGCTACCTAGCGGGAGGGGGCAATGAGCAGTTCTTC
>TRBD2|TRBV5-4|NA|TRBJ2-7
CASSLQLAVYEQYF
TGTGCCAGCAGTTTGCAACTAGCGGTGTACGAGCAGTACTTC
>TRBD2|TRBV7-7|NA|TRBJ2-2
CASSLVGGRGTGELFF
TGTGCCAGCAGCTTAGTCGGCGGGAGAGGTACCGGGGAGCTGTTTTTT
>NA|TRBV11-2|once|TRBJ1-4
CASSLRGFEKLFF
TGTGCCAGCAGCCTCCGGGGGTTTGAAAAACTGTTTTTT
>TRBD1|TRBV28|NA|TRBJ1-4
CASTRGGQGMEKLFF
TGTGCCAGCACCCGAGGGGGACAGGGGATGGAAAAACTGTTTTTT
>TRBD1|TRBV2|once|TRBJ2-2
CASNTDRESGELFF
TGTGCCAGCAACACAGACAGGGAATCCGGGGAGCTGTTTTTT
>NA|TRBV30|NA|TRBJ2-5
CAWNRLSSQETQYF
TGTGCCTGGAACCGTCTATCAAGTCAAGAGACCCAGTACTTC
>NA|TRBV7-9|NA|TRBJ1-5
CASSPTKDQPQHF
TGTGCCAGCAGCCCCACAAAGGATCAGCCCCAGCATTTT